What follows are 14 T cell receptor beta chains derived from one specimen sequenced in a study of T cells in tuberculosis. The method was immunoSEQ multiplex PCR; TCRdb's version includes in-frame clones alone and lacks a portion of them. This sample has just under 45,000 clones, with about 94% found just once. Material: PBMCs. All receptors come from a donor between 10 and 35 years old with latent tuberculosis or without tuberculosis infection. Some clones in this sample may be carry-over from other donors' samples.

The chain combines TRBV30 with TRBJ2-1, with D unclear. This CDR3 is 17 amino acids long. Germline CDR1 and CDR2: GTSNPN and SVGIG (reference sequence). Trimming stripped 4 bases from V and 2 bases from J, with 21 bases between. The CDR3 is CAWNNRPSGLTYNEQFF. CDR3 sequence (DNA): TGTGCCTGGAACAACCGTCCTTCTGGGCTTACCTACAATGAGCAGTTCTTC.

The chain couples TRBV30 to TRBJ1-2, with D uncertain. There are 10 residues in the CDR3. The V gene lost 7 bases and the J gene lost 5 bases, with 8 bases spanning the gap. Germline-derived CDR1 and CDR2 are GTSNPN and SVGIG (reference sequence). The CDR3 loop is CASHYYGYTF. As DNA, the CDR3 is TGTGCCTCTCACTATTATGGCTACACCTTC.

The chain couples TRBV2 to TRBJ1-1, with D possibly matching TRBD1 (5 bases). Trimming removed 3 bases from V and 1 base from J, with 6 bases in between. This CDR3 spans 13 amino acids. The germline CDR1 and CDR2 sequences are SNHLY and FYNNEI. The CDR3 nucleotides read TGTGCCAGCAGTGATCAGGGGAACACTGAAGCTTTCTTT. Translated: CASSDQGNTEAFF.

The CDR3 DNA reads TGTGCCAGCAGTATTTATCGGGGGAATGAGCAGTTCTTC. It encodes CASSIYRGNEQFF. The rearrangement uses TRBV27 and TRBJ2-1, with D possibly matching TRBD2 (6 bases). This CDR3 has 13 residues. Trimming cost V 5 bases and J 7 bases, with 12 bases left between them. Germline V gene sequence: CDR1 MNHEY, CDR2 SMNVEV (reference sequence).

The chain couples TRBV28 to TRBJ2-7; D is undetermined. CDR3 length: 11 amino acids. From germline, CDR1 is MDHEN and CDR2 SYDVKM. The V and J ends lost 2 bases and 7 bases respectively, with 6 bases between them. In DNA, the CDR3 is TGTGCCAGCAGTTTAGGCAGGGAGCAGTACTTC. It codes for CASSLGREQYF.

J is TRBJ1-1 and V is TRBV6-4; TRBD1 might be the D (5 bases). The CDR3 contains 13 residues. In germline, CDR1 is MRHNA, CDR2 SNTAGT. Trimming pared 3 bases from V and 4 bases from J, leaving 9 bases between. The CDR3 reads CASSEGVSTEAFF. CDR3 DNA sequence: TGTGCCAGCAGTGAAGGGGTTTCCACTGAAGCTTTCTTT.

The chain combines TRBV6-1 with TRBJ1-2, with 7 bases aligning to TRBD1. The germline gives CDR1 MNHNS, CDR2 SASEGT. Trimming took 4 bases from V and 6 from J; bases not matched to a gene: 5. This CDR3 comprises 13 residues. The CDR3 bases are TGTGCCAGCAGTGTTAGGGGGACAGATGGCTACACCTTC. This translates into CASSVRGTDGYTF.

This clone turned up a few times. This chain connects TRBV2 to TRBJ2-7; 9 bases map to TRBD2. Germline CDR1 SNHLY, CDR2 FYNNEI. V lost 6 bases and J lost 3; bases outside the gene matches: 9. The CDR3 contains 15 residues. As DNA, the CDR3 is TGTGCCAGCAGAGGAAGACTAGCGGACTTCTACGAGCAGTACTTC. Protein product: CASRGRLADFYEQYF.

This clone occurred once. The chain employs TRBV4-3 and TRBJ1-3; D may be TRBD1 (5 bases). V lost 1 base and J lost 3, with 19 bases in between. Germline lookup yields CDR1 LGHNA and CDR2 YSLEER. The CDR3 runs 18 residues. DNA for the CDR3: TGCGCCAGCAGCCAAGCCCCAGGTGTAGGGGCTGGTGGAAACACCATATATTTT. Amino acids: CASSQAPGVGAGGNTIYF.

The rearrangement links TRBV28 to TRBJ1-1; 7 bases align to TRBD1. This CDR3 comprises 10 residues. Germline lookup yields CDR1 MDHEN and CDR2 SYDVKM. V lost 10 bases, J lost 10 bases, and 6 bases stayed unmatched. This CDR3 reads CATWAGGAFF. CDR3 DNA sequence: TGTGCCACATGGGCAGGGGGAGCTTTCTTT.

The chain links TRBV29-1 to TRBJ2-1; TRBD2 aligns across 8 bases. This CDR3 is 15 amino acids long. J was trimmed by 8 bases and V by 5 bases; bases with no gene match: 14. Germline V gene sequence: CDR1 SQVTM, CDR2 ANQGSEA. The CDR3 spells CSVSKRETARDEQFF. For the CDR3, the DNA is TGCAGCGTTTCAAAGCGGGAGACGGCACGCGATGAGCAGTTCTTC.

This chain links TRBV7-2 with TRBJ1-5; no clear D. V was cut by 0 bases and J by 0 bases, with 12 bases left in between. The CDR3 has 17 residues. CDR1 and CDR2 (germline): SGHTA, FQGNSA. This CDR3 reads CASSLALTGYSNQPQHF. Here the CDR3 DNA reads TGTGCCAGCAGCTTAGCGCTAACGGGGTATAGCAATCAGCCCCAGCATTTT.

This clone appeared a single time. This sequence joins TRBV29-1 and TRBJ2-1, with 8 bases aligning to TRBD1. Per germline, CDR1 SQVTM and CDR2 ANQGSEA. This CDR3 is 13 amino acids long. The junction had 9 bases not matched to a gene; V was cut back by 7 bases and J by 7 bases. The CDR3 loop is CSATTGVGNEQFF. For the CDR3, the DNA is TGCAGCGCCACGACAGGGGTGGGAAATGAGCAGTTCTTC.

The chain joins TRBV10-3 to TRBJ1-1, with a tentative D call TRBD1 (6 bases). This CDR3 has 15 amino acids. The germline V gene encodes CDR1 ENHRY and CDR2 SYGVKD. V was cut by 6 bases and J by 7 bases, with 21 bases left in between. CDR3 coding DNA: TGTGCCATCAGAGGAACCCAACAGGGACGGAATGAAGCTTTCTTT. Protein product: CAIRGTQQGRNEAFF.